One T cell receptor (beta chain) is described in this entry. This specimen comes from a study of T cell changes during pregnancy in multiple sclerosis. Profiled with immunoSEQ multiplex PCR; TCRdb holds only in-frame clones, not every one. The sample lists approximately 27,000 clones, more than 80% seen once, with 0.71% in the top ten. The V gene's germline CDR1 is MDHEN and CDR2 SYDVKM. J was trimmed by 1 base and V by 6 bases; bases with no gene match: 4. There are 14 residues in the CDR3. The chain uses TRBV28 and TRBJ1-1, with 8 bases matching TRBD1. The receptor was derived from a female donor with multiple sclerosis, enrolled in a pregnancy study. Here the sequenced sample was CD4+ T cells from peripheral blood mononuclear cells, taken in the first trimester of pregnancy. CDR3 coding DNA: TGTGCCAGCAGACGCGGGACAGGGAACACTGAAGCTTTCTTT. It codes for CASRRGTGNTEAFF.